Each of the 15 T cell receptor beta chains below was sequenced from the same sample in a study of tumor-infiltrating lymphocytes in primary liver carcinoma. Starting from 500 ng of total RNA, TCR beta cDNA was produced with a primer in the constant region. Nested multiplex PCR, run for three rounds with slightly modified ARM-PCR, yielded TCR beta libraries. It was with TRBV1-TRBV30 forward primers and a C-beta reverse primer that the first two PCR rounds were run, at about 10 cycles each. TCRdb redid the calling of the multiplex PCR reads with MiXCR, one entry per CDR3 protein. The table records approximately 330,000 distinct CDR3 sequences, about 65% of them present only once. The researchers obtained blood RNA from unsorted whole blood and also extracted germline DNA. The source material was peripheral blood. These receptors were taken from a man in his forties or fifties with primary liver carcinoma and hepatitis B virus infection.

The chain combines TRBV6-2 or TRBV6-3 with TRBJ1-1; maybe TRBD1 (5 bases). Germline assignment: CDR1 MNHEY and CDR2 SVGEGT. The length of the CDR3 is 13 residues. The CDR3 nucleotides read TGTGGTAGCAGTCCCGGGCAGGGCGGTGAAGCTTTCTTT. It translates to CGSSPGQGGEAFF.

A note on this clonotype: A much larger clone lies a single base off, so this may be a read error. The rearrangement uses TRBV10-3 and TRBJ1-1, with D unresolved. CDR1 ENHRY and CDR2 SYGVKD come from the germline V gene. Trimming pared 2 bases from V and 7 bases from J, leaving 8 bases between. This CDR3 contains 12 residues. CDR3 loop: CAISEEGIEAFF. CDR3 DNA: TGTGCCATCAGTGAGGAAGGGATTGAAGCTTTCTTT.

Concerning this clonotype itself: Its ends do not fully match the called genes, so a read error is possible. The gene calls are TRBV11-2 and TRBJ2-1, with 9 bases aligning to TRBD2. CDR1 and CDR2 from the germline V gene are SGHAT and FQNNGV. This CDR3 region has 17 residues. In DNA, the CDR3 is TGTACCAGCAGCTTAGTTGTTAGCGGGAGTTCCTACAATGAGCAGTTCTTC. This sequence encodes CTSSLVVSGSSYNEQFF.

Notes on this clonotype: The junction does not match germline at one end; this may be a read error. The CDR3 protein is CASSLGQGSSYDQYF. The CDR3 DNA reads TGTGCCAGCAGCTTGGGACAAGGGAGCTCCTACGATCAGTACTTC. J is TRBJ2-7 and V is TRBV11-2; tentative D call: TRBD1 (6 bases). Germline assignment: CDR1 SGHAT and CDR2 FQNNGV. This CDR3 spans 15 amino acids.

In this sample, this clonotype turned up many times. CDR3 amino acids: CASSESLAGVWEQFF. The DNA for the CDR3 is TGTGCCAGCAGTGAGTCTCTAGCGGGAGTATGGGAGCAGTTCTTC. The V and J genes are TRBV12-3 or TRBV12-4 and TRBJ2-1; 10 bases align to TRBD2. Trimming at V came to 5 bases and at J to 10 bases, leaving 11 bases not matched to a gene. The CDR3 is 15 residues long.

The J gene is TRBJ2-1, the V gene TRBV12-3 or TRBV12-4; unclear D gene. The CDR3 spans 14 residues. V gave up 6 bases and J gave up 13 bases, with 22 bases separating them. The CDR3: CASSQVVGSYEQFF. In nucleotides, the CDR3 is TGTGCCAGCAGCCAGGTGGTCGGATCCTACGAACAGTTCTTC.

This clonotype was observed at least ten times. The chain carries TRBV6-5 and TRBJ2-3, with 10 bases fitting TRBD2. V trimming: 0 bases; J trimming: 6 bases; junction bases outside the gene matches: 6. From germline, CDR1 is MNHEY and CDR2 SVGAGI. The CDR3 runs to 16 residues. The CDR3 DNA is TGTGCCAGCAGTTACTCGGAGCTTAGCGGGAGGGATACGCAGTATTTT. Its translation: CASSYSELSGRDTQYF.

This clonotype came up a few times. At one end the junction does not follow the germline gene, possibly because of a read error. J is TRBJ2-3 and V is TRBV5-4; 10 bases are shared with TRBD2. Germline V gene lookup returns CDR1 SGHNT and CDR2 YYREEE (reference sequence). The CDR3 sequence is 15 residues long. As DNA, the CDR3 is TGTGTCAGCAGCCGGACTAGCGGACAGTGGGATACGCAGTATTTT. It translates to CVSSRTSGQWDTQYF.

CDR3 loop: CASRLSGELFF. In DNA form, the CDR3 reads TGCGCCAGCAGGTTATCCGGGGAGCTGTTTTTT. The chain joins TRBV10-2 to TRBJ2-2; D remains ambiguous. The CDR3 has 11 residues. Germline-derived CDR1 and CDR2 are WSHSY and SAAADI. V gave up 6 bases and J gave up 6 bases, with 5 bases separating them.

This clonotype was seen ten or more times. The rearrangement links TRBV6-5 to TRBJ2-5; TRBD2 might be the D (6 bases). Germline CDR1 is MNHEY and CDR2 is SVGAGI. Trimming cost V 0 bases and J 11 bases, with 19 bases left between them. This CDR3 has 15 amino acids. The CDR3 region has the DNA TGTGCCAGCAGTTACTCTTGGACTACACAGAACGCACAGTACTTC. As protein: CASSYSWTTQNAQYF.

This sequence joins TRBV5-1 and TRBJ2-5; the D call may be TRBD1 or TRBD2 (5 bases each). Looked up from germline, CDR1 is SGHRS and CDR2 is YFSETQ. The CDR3 extends over 14 amino acids. The V and J ends lost 4 bases and 7 bases respectively, with 17 bases between them. The CDR3 loop is CASSVDGGSWTQYF. For the CDR3, the DNA is TGCGCCAGCAGCGTTGATGGGGGTTCCTGGACCCAGTACTTC.

A remark on this clonotype: A read error may be the cause here, since a much bigger clone is one base away. This rearrangement joins TRBV4-3 to TRBJ2-1; tentative D call: TRBD2 (5 bases). CDR3 length equals 15 residues. Trimming left V 1 base short and J 8 bases short, with 15 bases between. Germline V lookup: CDR1 LGHNA, CDR2 YSLEER. For the CDR3, the DNA is TGCGCCAGCAGCCAAGGACACCGGGGATTCTATGAGCAGTTCTTC. It specifies CASSQGHRGFYEQFF.

This clonotype occurred once. A much larger clone differs from this one at a single base, so this may be a read error. The CDR3 sequence: CSVVGVTGNSIYF. The CDR3 DNA follows: TGCAGCGTTGTAGGTGTCACTGGAAACAGCATATATTTT. This rearrangement joins TRBV29-1 to TRBJ1-3; no definite D call. CDR3 length: 13 amino acids. Per the germline V gene, CDR1 is SQVTM and CDR2 is ANQGSEA.

CDR3 bases: TGTGCCAGCACTCCGAGAGGTAGCGGAGGAGGGGAGACCCAGTACTTC. It specifies CASTPRGSGGGETQYF. The chain uses TRBV6-2 or TRBV6-3 and TRBJ2-5; a weak D match, TRBD2 (6 bases). Germline V lookup: CDR1 MNHEY, CDR2 SVGEGT. This CDR3 comprises 16 residues. Trimming cost V 7 bases and J 5 bases, with 23 bases left between them.

Concerning this clonotype: A single base separates this from a much larger clone, so it may be a read error. The rearrangement links TRBV4-2 to TRBJ1-2; possibly TRBD1 for D (5 bases). V dropped 4 bases and J dropped 0 bases, with 15 bases sitting between them. Germline V gives CDR1 LGHNA, CDR2 YNFKEQ. The length of the CDR3 is 16 residues. The DNA of the CDR3 is TGTGCCAGCAGCCGAGATTTGGGGGTTACTAACTATGGCTACACCTTC. Translation gives CASSRDLGVTNYGYTF.